This T cell receptor (beta chain) comes out of a study of blood T cell repertoires in COVID-19. Data came from immunoSEQ multiplex PCR; TCRdb stores just in-frame clones and leaves some out. Of more than 100,000 clones listed, roughly 88% were seen once; the top ten hold 2% to 2.5%. CDR1 LNHNV and CDR2 YYDKDF come from the germline V gene (reference sequence). Trimming at V came to 3 bases and at J to 3 bases, leaving 10 bases not matched to a gene. CDR3 length: 17 residues. This receptor was identified in a man between 65 and 80 years old with active COVID-19. The chain carries TRBV15 and TRBJ2-1; 8 bases are a match to TRBD1. Sequencing used peripheral blood. This chain's CDR3 is CATSSPTGGRFYNEQFF. DNA for the CDR3: TGTGCCACCAGCAGCCCTACAGGGGGGAGATTCTACAATGAGCAGTTCTTC.